Reported below is one T cell receptor (beta chain). In the source study's methods: Estimates of nucleated cell counts were drawn from the amplification of reference gene primers. The data were produced by immunoSEQ multiplex PCR, yet TCRdb's version contains in-frame clones alone and is incomplete. Clone size and the V and J calls come from that table; the DNA yielded D and trimming. The sample shows 65,000 to 90,000 clones, more than 70% of them seen only once. V was pared by 8 bases and J by 1 base, with 17 bases between. This CDR3 has 15 amino acids. In germline, CDR1 is MNHEY, CDR2 SVGAGI. This sample was included in a study of blood T cell repertoires in COVID-19. The overall study: Italy, Spain and the United States were the sources of the convalescent and acute COVID-19 samples. PBMCs, B-cell-depleted T cells, or T cells provided the cDNA or gDNA that made up the material.

The rearrangement links TRBV6-5 to TRBJ2-5; D may be TRBD1 (6 bases). Material for sequencing was peripheral blood. The sequence was collected from a man aged 70 or older with active or convalescent COVID-19. CDR3 region: CASSLGTPLQETQYF. CDR3 DNA sequence: TGTGCCAGCTCTCTTGGGACACCGCTCCAAGAGACCCAGTACTTC.